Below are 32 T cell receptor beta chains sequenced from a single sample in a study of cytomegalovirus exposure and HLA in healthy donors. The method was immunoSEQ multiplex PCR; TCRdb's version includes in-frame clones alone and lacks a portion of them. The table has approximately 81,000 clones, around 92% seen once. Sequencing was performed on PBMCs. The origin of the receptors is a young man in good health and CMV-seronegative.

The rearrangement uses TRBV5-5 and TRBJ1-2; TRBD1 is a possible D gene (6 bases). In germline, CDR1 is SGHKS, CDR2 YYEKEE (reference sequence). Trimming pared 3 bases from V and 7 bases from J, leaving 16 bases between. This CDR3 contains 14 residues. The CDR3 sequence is CASSSYTGYSGYTF. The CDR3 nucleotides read TGTGCCAGCAGCTCATATACAGGGTACAGTGGCTACACCTTC.

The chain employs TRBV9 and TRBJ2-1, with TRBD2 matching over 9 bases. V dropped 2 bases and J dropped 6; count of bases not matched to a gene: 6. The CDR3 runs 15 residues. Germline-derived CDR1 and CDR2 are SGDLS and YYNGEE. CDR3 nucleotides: TGTGCCAGCAGCGTGAGGGGCGGGAGGGGCAATGAGCAGTTCTTC. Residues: CASSVRGGRGNEQFF.

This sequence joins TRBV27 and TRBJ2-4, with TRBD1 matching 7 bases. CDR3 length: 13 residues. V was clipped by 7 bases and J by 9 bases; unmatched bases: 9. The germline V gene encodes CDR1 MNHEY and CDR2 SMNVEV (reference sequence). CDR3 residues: CASTPAQGVIQYF. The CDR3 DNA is TGTGCCAGCACTCCCGCGCAGGGGGTCATTCAGTACTTC.

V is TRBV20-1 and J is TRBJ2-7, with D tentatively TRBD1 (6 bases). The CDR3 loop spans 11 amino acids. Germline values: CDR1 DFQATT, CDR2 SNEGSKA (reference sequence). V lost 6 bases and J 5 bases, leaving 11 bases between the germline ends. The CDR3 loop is CSAEAGDEQYF. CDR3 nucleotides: TGCAGTGCCGAGGCAGGGGACGAGCAGTACTTC.

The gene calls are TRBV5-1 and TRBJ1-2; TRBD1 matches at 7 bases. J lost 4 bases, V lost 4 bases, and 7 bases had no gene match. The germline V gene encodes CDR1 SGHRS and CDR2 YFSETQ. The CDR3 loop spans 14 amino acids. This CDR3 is CASSVTGIRYGYTF. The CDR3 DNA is TGCGCCAGCAGCGTGACAGGGATCCGCTATGGCTACACCTTC.

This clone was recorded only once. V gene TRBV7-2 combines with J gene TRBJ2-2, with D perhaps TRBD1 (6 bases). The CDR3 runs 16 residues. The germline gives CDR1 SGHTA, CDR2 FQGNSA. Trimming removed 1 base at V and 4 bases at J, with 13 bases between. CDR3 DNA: TGTGCCAGCAGCTTAGTACAGGGCGCCGGCACCGGGGAGCTGTTTTTT. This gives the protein CASSLVQGAGTGELFF.

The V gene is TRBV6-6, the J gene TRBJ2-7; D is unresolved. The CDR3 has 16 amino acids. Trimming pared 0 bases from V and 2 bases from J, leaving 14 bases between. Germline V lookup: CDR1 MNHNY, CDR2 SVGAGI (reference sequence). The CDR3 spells CASSYSIAVETYEQYF. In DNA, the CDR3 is TGTGCCAGCAGTTACTCGATCGCAGTGGAGACCTACGAGCAGTACTTC.

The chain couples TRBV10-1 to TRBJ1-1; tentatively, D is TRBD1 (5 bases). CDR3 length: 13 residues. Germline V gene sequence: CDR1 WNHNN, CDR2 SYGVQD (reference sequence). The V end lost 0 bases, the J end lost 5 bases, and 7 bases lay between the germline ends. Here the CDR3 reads CASSESRGTEAFF. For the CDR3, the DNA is TGCGCCAGCAGTGAGTCTAGGGGAACTGAAGCTTTCTTT.

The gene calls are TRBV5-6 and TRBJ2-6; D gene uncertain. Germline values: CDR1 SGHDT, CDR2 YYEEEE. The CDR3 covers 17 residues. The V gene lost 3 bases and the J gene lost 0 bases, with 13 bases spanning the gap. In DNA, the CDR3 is TGTGCCAGCAGCTCCATTGCACGGGTCTCTGGGGCCAACGTCCTGACTTTC. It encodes CASSSIARVSGANVLTF.

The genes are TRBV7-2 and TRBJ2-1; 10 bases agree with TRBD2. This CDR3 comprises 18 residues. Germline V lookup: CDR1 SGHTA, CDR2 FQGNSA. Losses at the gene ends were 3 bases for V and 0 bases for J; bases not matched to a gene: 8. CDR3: CASSFASGRWSSYNEQFF. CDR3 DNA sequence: TGTGCCAGCAGCTTTGCTAGCGGGAGATGGAGCTCCTACAATGAGCAGTTCTTC.

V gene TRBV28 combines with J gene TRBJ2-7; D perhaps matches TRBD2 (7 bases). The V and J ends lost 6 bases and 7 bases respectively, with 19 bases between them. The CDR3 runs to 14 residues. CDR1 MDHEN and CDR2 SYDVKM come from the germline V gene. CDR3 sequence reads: CASSKGGGSKEQYF. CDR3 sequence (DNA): TGTGCCAGCAGCAAGGGAGGGGGAAGTAAAGAGCAGTACTTC. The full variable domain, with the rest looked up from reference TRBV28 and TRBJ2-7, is DVKVTQSSRYLVKRTGEKVFLECVQDMDHENMFWYRQDPGLGLRLIYFSYDVKMKEKGDIPEGYSVSREKKERFSLILESASTNQTSMYLCASSKGGGSKEQYFGPGTRLTVT.

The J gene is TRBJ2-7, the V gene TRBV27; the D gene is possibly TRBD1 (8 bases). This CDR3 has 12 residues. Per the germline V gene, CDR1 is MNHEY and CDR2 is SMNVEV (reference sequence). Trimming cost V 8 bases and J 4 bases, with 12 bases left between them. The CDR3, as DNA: TGTGCCAGCGGACAGGGAGGGTACGAGCAGTACTTC. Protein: CASGQGGYEQYF.

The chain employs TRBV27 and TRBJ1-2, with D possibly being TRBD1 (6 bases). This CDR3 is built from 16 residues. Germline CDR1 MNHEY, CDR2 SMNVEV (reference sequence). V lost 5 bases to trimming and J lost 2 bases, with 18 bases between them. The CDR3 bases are TGTGCCAGCAGTCCCCGGGCGGGGGGCGCCAACTATGGCTACACCTTC. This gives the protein CASSPRAGGANYGYTF.

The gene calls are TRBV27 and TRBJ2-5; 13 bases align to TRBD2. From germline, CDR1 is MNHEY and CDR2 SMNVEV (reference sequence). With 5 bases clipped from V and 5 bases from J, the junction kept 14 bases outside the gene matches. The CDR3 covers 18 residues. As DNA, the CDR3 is TGTGCCAGCAGTATAACTAGCGGGGGGGCCGGGCTTGGGGAGACCCAGTACTTC. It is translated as CASSITSGGAGLGETQYF.

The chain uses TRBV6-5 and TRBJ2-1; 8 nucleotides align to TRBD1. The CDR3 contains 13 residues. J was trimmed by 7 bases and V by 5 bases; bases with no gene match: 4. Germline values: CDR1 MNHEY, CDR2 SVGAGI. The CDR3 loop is CASSGQGRNEQFF. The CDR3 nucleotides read TGTGCCAGCAGTGGACAGGGAAGGAATGAGCAGTTCTTC.

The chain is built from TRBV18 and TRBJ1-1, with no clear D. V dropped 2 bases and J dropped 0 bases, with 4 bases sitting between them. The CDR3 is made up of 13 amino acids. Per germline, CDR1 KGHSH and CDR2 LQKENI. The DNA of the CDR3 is TGTGCCAGCTCACCATATATGAACACTGAAGCTTTCTTT. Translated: CASSPYMNTEAFF.

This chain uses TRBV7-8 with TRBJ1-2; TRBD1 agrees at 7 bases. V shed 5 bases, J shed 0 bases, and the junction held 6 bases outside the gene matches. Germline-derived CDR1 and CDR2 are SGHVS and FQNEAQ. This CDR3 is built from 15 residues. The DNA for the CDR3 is TGTGCCAGCAGCCGTACAGGGGTTACTAACTATGGCTACACCTTC. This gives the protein CASSRTGVTNYGYTF.

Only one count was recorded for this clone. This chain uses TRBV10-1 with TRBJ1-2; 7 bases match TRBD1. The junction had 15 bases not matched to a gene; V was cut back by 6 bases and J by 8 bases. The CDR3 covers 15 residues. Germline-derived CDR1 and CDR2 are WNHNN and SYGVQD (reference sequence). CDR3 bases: TGCGCCAGCAGACCGATACAGGGGCCTTCGGAGGGCTACACCTTC. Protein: CASRPIQGPSEGYTF.

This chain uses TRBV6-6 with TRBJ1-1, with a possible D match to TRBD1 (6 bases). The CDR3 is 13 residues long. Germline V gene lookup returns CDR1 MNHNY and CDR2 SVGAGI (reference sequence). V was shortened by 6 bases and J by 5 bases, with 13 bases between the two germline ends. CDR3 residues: CASRLQGRTEAFF. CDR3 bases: TGTGCCAGCAGATTACAGGGTAGAACTGAAGCTTTCTTT.

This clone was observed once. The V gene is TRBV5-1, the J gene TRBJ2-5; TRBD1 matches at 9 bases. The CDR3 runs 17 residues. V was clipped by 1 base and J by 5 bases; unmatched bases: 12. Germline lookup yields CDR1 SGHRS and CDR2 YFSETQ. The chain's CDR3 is CASSLRANRGLEETQYF. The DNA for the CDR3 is TGCGCCAGCAGCTTGAGGGCTAACAGGGGGCTGGAGGAGACCCAGTACTTC.

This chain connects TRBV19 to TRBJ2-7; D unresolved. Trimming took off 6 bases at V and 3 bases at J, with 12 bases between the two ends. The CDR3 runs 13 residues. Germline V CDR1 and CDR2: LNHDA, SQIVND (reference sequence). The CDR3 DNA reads TGTGCCAGTAGCCGGGTTTCGGGCTACGAGCAGTACTTC. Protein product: CASSRVSGYEQYF.

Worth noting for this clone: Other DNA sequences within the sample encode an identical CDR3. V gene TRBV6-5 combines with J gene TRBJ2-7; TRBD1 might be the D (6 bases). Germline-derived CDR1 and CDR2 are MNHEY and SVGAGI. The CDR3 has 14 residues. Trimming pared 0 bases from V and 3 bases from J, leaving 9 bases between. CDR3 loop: CASSYSRGSYEQYF. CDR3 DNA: TGTGCCAGCAGTTACTCTAGGGGGAGCTACGAGCAGTACTTC.

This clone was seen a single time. The CDR3 here is CASSRTRNTDTQYF. The CDR3 DNA sequence: TGTGCCAGCAGCAGGACTAGGAACACAGATACGCAGTATTTT. This chain uses TRBV2 with TRBJ2-3, with TRBD2 matching 7 bases. Trimming took 6 bases from V and 2 from J; bases not matched to a gene: 5. This CDR3 spans 14 amino acids. CDR1 is SNHLY and CDR2 is FYNNEI in the germline V gene.

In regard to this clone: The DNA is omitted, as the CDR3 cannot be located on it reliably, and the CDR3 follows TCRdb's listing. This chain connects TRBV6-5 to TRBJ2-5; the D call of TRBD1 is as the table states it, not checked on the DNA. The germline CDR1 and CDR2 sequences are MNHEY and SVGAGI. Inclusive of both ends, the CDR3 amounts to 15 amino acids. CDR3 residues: CASSSGQGRGETQYF.

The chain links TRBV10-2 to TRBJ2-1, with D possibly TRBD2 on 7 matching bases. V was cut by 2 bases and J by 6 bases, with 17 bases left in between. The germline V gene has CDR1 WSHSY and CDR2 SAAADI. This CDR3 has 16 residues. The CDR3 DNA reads TGCGCCAGCAGTGAGGCTTCGGGGGGCCCCCGCAATGAGCAGTTCTTC. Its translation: CASSEASGGPRNEQFF.

Here the CDR3 DNA reads TGTGCCAGCAGCCAAGGGACACTCTACGAGCAGTACTTC. Amino acid sequence: CASSQGTLYEQYF. The V gene is TRBV4-2, the J gene TRBJ2-7, with D possibly matching TRBD1 (5 bases). Trimming took off 1 base at V and 3 bases at J, with 7 bases between the two ends. The germline V gene has CDR1 LGHNA and CDR2 YNFKEQ. This CDR3 has 13 amino acids.

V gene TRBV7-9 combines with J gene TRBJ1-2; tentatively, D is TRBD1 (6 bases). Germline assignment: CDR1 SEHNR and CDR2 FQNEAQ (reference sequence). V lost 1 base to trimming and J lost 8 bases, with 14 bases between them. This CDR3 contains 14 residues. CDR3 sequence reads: CASSLEKAGDGYTF. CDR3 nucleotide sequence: TGTGCCAGCAGCTTAGAAAAGGCAGGGGACGGCTACACCTTC.

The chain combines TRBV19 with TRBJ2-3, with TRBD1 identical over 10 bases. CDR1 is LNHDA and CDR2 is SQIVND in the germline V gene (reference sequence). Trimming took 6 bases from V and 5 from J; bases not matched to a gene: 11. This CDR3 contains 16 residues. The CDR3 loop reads CASSQPRQGAGDTQYF. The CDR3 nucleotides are TGTGCCAGTAGCCAACCGCGACAGGGGGCGGGAGATACGCAGTATTTT.

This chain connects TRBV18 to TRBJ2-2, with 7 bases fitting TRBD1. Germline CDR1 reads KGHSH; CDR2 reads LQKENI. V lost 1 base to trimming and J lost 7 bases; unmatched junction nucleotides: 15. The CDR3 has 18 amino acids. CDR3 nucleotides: TGTGCCAGCTCACCACGAGAACTTGGACAGGCGGGTATCGGGGAGCTGTTTTTT. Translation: CASSPRELGQAGIGELFF.

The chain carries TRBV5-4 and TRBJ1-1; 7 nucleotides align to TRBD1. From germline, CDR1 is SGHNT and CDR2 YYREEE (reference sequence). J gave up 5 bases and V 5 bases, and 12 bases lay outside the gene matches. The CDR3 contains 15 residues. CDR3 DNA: TGTGCCAGCAGATCCGACAGGGTGCTGTGGACTGAAGCTTTCTTT. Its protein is CASRSDRVLWTEAFF.

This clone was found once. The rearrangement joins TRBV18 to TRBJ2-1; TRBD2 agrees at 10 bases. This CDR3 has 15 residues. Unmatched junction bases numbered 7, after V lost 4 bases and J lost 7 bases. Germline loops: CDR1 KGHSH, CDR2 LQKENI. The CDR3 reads CASSLSSGSKNEQFF. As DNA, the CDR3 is TGTGCCAGCTCACTATCTAGCGGGAGTAAGAATGAGCAGTTCTTC.

This CDR3 is CASSLKDGTYEQYF. The CDR3 DNA is TGTGCCAGCTCACTGAAGGACGGGACCTACGAGCAGTACTTC. The chain uses TRBV18 and TRBJ2-7, with D possibly matching TRBD2 (5 bases). Germline-derived CDR1 and CDR2 are KGHSH and LQKENI. The V end lost 4 bases, the J end lost 2 bases, and 12 bases lay between the germline ends. This CDR3 spans 14 amino acids.